The clone carrying this T cell receptor (beta chain) has ten or more counts. The data belong to a study of T-cell memory formation after mild COVID-19. 5'RACE with constant-segment primers yielded barcoded, UMI-tagged TCR alpha and TCR beta cDNA libraries. TCRdb analysed the 5' RACE reads with MiXCR anew, one entry per CDR3 protein. Among 100,000 to 150,000 distinct CDR3 sequences listed, 15% to 20% were seen once. The specimen was PBMCs or a T cell subset sorted from them (not recorded which). This clonotype was obtained from a man aged 18 to 29 who had mild COVID-19 (a few samples of this study predate the infection). Cell type and time point are not known.

The CDR3 DNA follows: TGCGCCAGCAGCTTGTCGGTTACCTACAATGAGCAGTTCTTC. This gives the protein CASSLSVTYNEQFF. The chain couples TRBV5-1 to TRBJ2-1; D call uncertain. CDR3 length: 14 residues. The ends were cut back, 1 base at V and 2 bases at J, with 7 bases in the middle. The germline V gene encodes CDR1 SGHRS and CDR2 YFSETQ.